This TCR beta chain was sequenced for a study of blood T cell repertoires in COVID-19. Background on the study: There were acute and convalescent COVID-19 samples, and they came from the United States, Italy and Spain. Sources were T cells, B-cell-depleted T cells, or PBMCs; the material itself was cDNA or gDNA.

Residents of about two dozen US areas, aged roughly 18 to 89 years, made up the participants. Two negative PCRs, clearance, or symptom resolution were required of recovered Cohort 3 donors. Assay used: immunoSEQ multiplex PCR; TCRdb lists only in-frame clones, some missing. This sample has 360,000 or so clones, with roughly nine tenths found just once. The receptor was isolated from a woman aged 25 to 39 who had recovered from COVID-19. Sequences were obtained from PBMCs or T cells enriched from blood (not recorded which).

The DNA for the CDR3 is TGTGCCAGCAGCTTAGATGGCGACTCCCGTATTTTCCAAGAGACCCAGTACTTC. Encoded protein: CASSLDGDSRIFQETQYF. The rearrangement links TRBV7-9 to TRBJ2-5, with D unclear. Germline V gene lookup returns CDR1 SEHNR and CDR2 FQNEAQ (reference sequence). V gave up 1 base and J gave up 1 base, with 19 bases separating them. This CDR3 has 18 amino acids.